The 27 T cell receptor beta chains reported below all come from one sample, sequenced in a study of blood T cell repertoires in COVID-19. The repertoire was sequenced with immunoSEQ multiplex PCR; TCRdb's copy has only in-frame clones and lacks some. The table lists fewer than 300,000 clones, approximately 93% of them singletons, with around 2.2% in the top ten. The sample taken for sequencing was peripheral blood. All receptors derive from a woman aged 30 to 39 with COVID-19, enrolled during active disease.

CDR3 sequence reads: CASSLSPTSGSPNEQYF. In DNA form, the CDR3 reads TGTGCCAGCAGTTTATCCCCTACTAGCGGGAGCCCCAACGAGCAGTACTTC. V is TRBV27 and J is TRBJ2-7, with TRBD2 matching over 11 bases. V shed 0 bases, J shed 5 bases, and the junction held 9 bases outside the gene matches. Germline V gives CDR1 MNHEY, CDR2 SMNVEV (reference sequence). CDR3 length: 17 amino acids.

The chain joins TRBV18 to TRBJ1-5; 8 bases map to TRBD1. The CDR3 extends over 14 amino acids. With 3 bases clipped from V and 5 bases from J, the junction kept 3 bases outside the gene matches. The germline V gene encodes CDR1 KGHSH and CDR2 LQKENI. CDR3 coding DNA: TGTGCCAGCTCACCCGACAGGGGACATCAGCCCCAGCATTTT. Translation gives CASSPDRGHQPQHF.

The V gene is TRBV11-1, the J gene TRBJ1-1; D is uncertain. The CDR3 runs 15 residues. The germline V gene encodes CDR1 SGHAT and CDR2 FQDESV (reference sequence). V lost 1 base, J lost 5 bases, and 14 bases lay in between. In DNA, the CDR3 is TGTGCCAGCAGCTTAGTATTCGTAAGAGGGACTGAAGCTTTCTTT. It codes for CASSLVFVRGTEAFF.

The chain has TRBV29-1 and TRBJ1-1; 8 bases match TRBD1. V lost 7 bases to trimming and J lost 4 bases; unmatched junction nucleotides: 8. The germline V gene encodes CDR1 SQVTM and CDR2 ANQGSEA. The CDR3 length is 13 residues. Written as DNA, the CDR3 is TGCAGCGCCAAACAGGGGGAAGTCACTGAAGCTTTCTTT. It translates to CSAKQGEVTEAFF. Combining the CDR3 with reference TRBV29-1 and TRBJ1-1 gives the whole variable domain SAVISQKPSRDICQRGTSLTIQCQVDSQVTMMFWYRQQPGQSLTLIATANQGSEATYESGFVIDKFPISRPNLTFSTLTVSNMSPEDSSIYLCSAKQGEVTEAFFGQGTRLTVV.

DNA of the CDR3: TGTGCCAGCAGTATAGGACAGGGGGCTAGGGAGCAGTACTTC. It translates to CASSIGQGAREQYF. The genes are TRBV2 and TRBJ2-7, with 11 bases matching TRBD1. V was clipped by 5 bases and J by 7 bases; unmatched bases: 7. Germline loops: CDR1 SNHLY, CDR2 FYNNEI. This CDR3 has 14 residues.

V and J are TRBV6-1 and TRBJ2-1, with 7 nucleotides matching TRBD2. V gave up 2 bases and J gave up 4 bases; unmatched junction bases: 11. The CDR3 runs to 17 residues. The germline gives CDR1 MNHNS, CDR2 SASEGT. The CDR3 bases are TGTGCCAGCAGTGAATTTGCGGCTAGCGGAGTATACAATGAGCAGTTCTTC. Its protein product is CASSEFAASGVYNEQFF.

The chain recombines TRBV27 with TRBJ2-7, with D unclear. Germline CDR1 reads MNHEY; CDR2 reads SMNVEV (reference sequence). The V end lost 2 bases, the J end lost 6 bases, and 11 bases lay between the germline ends. The CDR3 runs to 13 residues. CDR3 nucleotide sequence: TGTGCCAGCAGTTTACGGAGTGGGTCCGAGCAGTACTTC. It specifies CASSLRSGSEQYF.

The CDR3 loop reads CASSATGTGDNQPQHF. The CDR3 DNA reads as TGTGCCAGCAGCGCAACCGGGACAGGGGACAATCAGCCCCAGCATTTT. V is TRBV6-2 or TRBV6-3 and J is TRBJ1-5, with 10 bases fitting TRBD1. This CDR3 comprises 16 residues. Trimming took 6 bases from V and 3 from J; bases not matched to a gene: 8. From germline, CDR1 is MNHEY and CDR2 SVGEGT.

The chain recombines TRBV7-8 with TRBJ2-7, with 7 bases lining up with TRBD2. Germline V gene data show CDR1 as SGHVS and CDR2 as FQNEAQ. The CDR3 contains 16 residues. Trimming cost V 2 bases and J 2 bases; bases outside gene matches: 9. The CDR3 is CASSLSGLEATYEQYF. DNA of the CDR3: TGTGCCAGCAGCTTATCTGGACTAGAGGCCACCTACGAGCAGTACTTC.

The rearrangement links TRBV19 to TRBJ1-4; D remains ambiguous. The V end was cut by 6 bases, the J end by 8 bases, with 19 bases between. The CDR3 sequence is 15 residues long. Germline loops: CDR1 LNHDA, CDR2 SQIVND (reference sequence). This CDR3 reads CASRGRGILDEKLFF. The DNA for the CDR3 is TGTGCCAGTAGAGGGCGAGGGATTTTGGACGAAAAACTGTTTTTT.

The chain uses TRBV27 and TRBJ1-1; D is perhaps TRBD1 (5 bases). Germline values: CDR1 MNHEY, CDR2 SMNVEV (reference sequence). V lost 3 bases and J lost 5, with 10 bases in between. CDR3 length equals 13 residues. CDR3 DNA sequence: TGTGCCAGCAGTTTCGGGGGTTGGACTGAAGCTTTCTTT. It is translated as CASSFGGWTEAFF.

This chain connects TRBV6-5 to TRBJ2-7, with no clear D. The V gene's germline CDR1 is MNHEY and CDR2 SVGAGI. V was trimmed by 4 bases and J by 2 bases, leaving 15 bases between them. CDR3 length: 15 amino acids. This CDR3 reads CASSWNRNRTYEQYF. The CDR3 DNA sequence: TGTGCCAGCAGTTGGAATCGAAACAGAACCTACGAGCAGTACTTC.

This sequence joins TRBV18 and TRBJ2-3; D remains unclear. The ends were cut back, 0 bases at V and 2 bases at J, with 9 bases in the middle. CDR1 KGHSH and CDR2 LQKENI come from the germline V gene. This CDR3 is 15 amino acids long. In nucleotides, the CDR3 is TGTGCCAGCTCACCACCGTCCGAGGCCACAGATACGCAGTATTTT. Its translation is CASSPPSEATDTQYF.

This chain uses TRBV16 with TRBJ1-1; D call uncertain. V lost 5 bases to trimming and J lost 3 bases, with 13 bases between them. Germline V gene sequence: CDR1 KGHSY, CDR2 FQNENV. CDR3 length: 14 amino acids. CDR3 amino acids: CASSFNIRDTEAFF. CDR3 bases: TGTGCCAGCAGCTTTAATATCCGGGACACTGAAGCTTTCTTT.

This clone has a single count. V gene TRBV9 combines with J gene TRBJ2-1; D is possibly TRBD1 (5 bases). The V end lost 0 bases, the J end lost 0 bases, and 7 bases lay between the germline ends. Germline-derived CDR1 and CDR2 are SGDLS and YYNGEE. This CDR3 region has 15 residues. The CDR3 nucleotides are TGTGCCAGCAGCGTAGCTACAGGCTCCTACAATGAGCAGTTCTTC. As protein: CASSVATGSYNEQFF.

The sample holds a few counts of this clone. The genes are TRBV11-1 and TRBJ1-3, with 8 bases lining up with TRBD1. Germline V gene sequence: CDR1 SGHAT, CDR2 FQDESV (reference sequence). V dropped 4 bases and J dropped 2; count of bases not matched to a gene: 4. The CDR3 length is 15 residues. As DNA, the CDR3 is TGTGCCAGCAGCTCTACAGGGGGTACTGGAAACACCATATATTTT. Translating it yields CASSSTGGTGNTIYF.

The gene calls are TRBV5-1 and TRBJ1-2; 8 bases fit TRBD1. This CDR3 is 13 amino acids long. V shed 2 bases and J 8 bases; nucleotides not matched to a gene: 5. CDR1 is SGHRS, CDR2 YFSETQ, per germline. As DNA, the CDR3 is TGCGCCAGCAGCTTCGGACAGGGTGAGGGCTACACCTTC. Translating it yields CASSFGQGEGYTF.

This clone occurred a few times. The J gene is TRBJ2-7, the V gene TRBV3-1 (or the pseudogene TRBV3-2), with 7 nucleotides matching TRBD1. Germline V gene lookup returns CDR1 LGHDT and CDR2 YNNKEL (reference sequence). After removal of 0 bases from V and 4 bases from J, the junction contained 9 bases not matched to a gene. The CDR3 has 16 residues. Written as DNA, the CDR3 is TGTGCCAGCAGCCAAGATGGCACAGGGGTTACGTACGAGCAGTACTTC. Its protein product is CASSQDGTGVTYEQYF.

This CDR3 is CASSQRQEYQPQHF. In DNA form, the CDR3 reads TGTGCCAGCAGCCAACGACAGGAATATCAGCCCCAGCATTTT. The chain links TRBV2 to TRBJ1-5; TRBD1 might be the D (6 bases). This CDR3 is 14 amino acids long. CDR1 and CDR2 (germline): SNHLY, FYNNEI. The ends were cut back, 6 bases at V and 5 bases at J, with 14 bases in the middle.

This chain joins TRBV27 and TRBJ1-1; possibly TRBD1 for D (5 bases). This CDR3 has 13 residues. With 4 bases removed from V and 3 bases from J, the gap between germline ends came to 9 bases. Germline values: CDR1 MNHEY, CDR2 SMNVEV (reference sequence). CDR3 DNA: TGTGCCAGCAGTTCGGAGGGGTACACTGAAGCTTTCTTT. This codes for CASSSEGYTEAFF.

The chain links TRBV7-9 to TRBJ1-2; D is ambiguous. The germline V gene encodes CDR1 SEHNR and CDR2 FQNEAQ (reference sequence). The CDR3 sequence is 11 residues long. Trimming removed 6 bases from V and 14 bases from J, with 16 bases in between. CDR3 region: CASSSTALLTF. The CDR3 DNA reads TGTGCCAGCAGTTCTACAGCCCTTTTAACCTTC.

The CDR3, as DNA: TGTGCCAGCAGTGAAGTTCGGGACAATCAGCCCCAGCATTTT. This encodes CASSEVRDNQPQHF. This chain joins TRBV2 and TRBJ1-5; D unclear. From germline, CDR1 is SNHLY and CDR2 FYNNEI. This CDR3 contains 14 residues. V lost 1 base and J 3 bases, leaving 7 bases between the germline ends.

The rearrangement uses TRBV6-5 and TRBJ1-1; D might be TRBD1 (6 bases). Trimming shortened V by 6 bases and J by 1 base, and 12 bases separated the two germline ends. The CDR3 consists of 14 residues. Germline V gene sequence: CDR1 MNHEY, CDR2 SVGAGI. The DNA for the CDR3 is TGTGCCAGCAGGGTTCCGGGACAGAACACTGAAGCTTTCTTT. Protein: CASRVPGQNTEAFF.

The J gene is TRBJ1-5, the V gene TRBV4-1; possibly TRBD1 for D (5 bases). Trimming stripped 3 bases from V and 4 bases from J, with 13 bases between. CDR3 length: 15 residues. Looked up from germline, CDR1 is MGHRA and CDR2 is YSYEKL. CDR3 region: CASSQGIQVNQPQHF. The CDR3 region has the DNA TGCGCCAGCAGCCAGGGAATACAGGTGAATCAGCCCCAGCATTTT.

The V call is TRBV5-6, the J call TRBJ2-7; D call uncertain. The germline CDR1 and CDR2 sequences are SGHDT and YYEEEE. There are 14 residues in the CDR3. V lost 0 bases to trimming and J lost 3 bases, with 10 bases between them. This chain's CDR3 is CASSLGGGGYEQYF. The DNA for the CDR3 is TGTGCCAGCAGCTTGGGAGGTGGCGGCTACGAGCAGTACTTC. The full variable domain, completed using reference TRBV5-6 and TRBJ2-7, is DAGVTQSPTHLIKTRGQQVTLRCSPKSGHDTVSWYQQALGQGPQFIFQYYEEEERQRGNFPDRFSGHQFPNYSSELNVNALLLGDSALYLCASSLGGGGYEQYFGPGTRLTVT.

This clone was seen a single time. The rearrangement uses TRBV7-2 and TRBJ1-1; TRBD1 matches at 8 bases. The CDR3 has 14 amino acids. After removal of 5 bases from V and 4 bases from J, the junction contained 6 bases not matched to a gene. Germline assignment: CDR1 SGHTA and CDR2 FQGNSA. The CDR3 spells CASSLGQGITEAFF. In DNA form, the CDR3 reads TGTGCCAGCAGCCTCGGACAGGGAATCACTGAAGCTTTCTTT. The entire variable domain, with the rest obtained from reference TRBV7-2 and TRBJ1-1, is as follows: GAGVSQSPSNKVTEKGKDVELRCDPISGHTALYWYRQSLGQGLEFLIYFQGNSAPDKSGLPSDRFSAERTGGSVSTLTIQRTQQEDSAVYLCASSLGQGITEAFFGQGTRLTVV.

The J gene is TRBJ2-5, the V gene TRBV4-1, with 14 bases lining up with TRBD2. Unmatched junction bases numbered 7, after V lost 4 bases and J lost 0 bases. The length of the CDR3 is 18 residues. Germline V gene sequence: CDR1 MGHRA, CDR2 YSYEKL. The CDR3 reads CASSRGLAGVLYQETQYF. DNA for the CDR3: TGCGCCAGCAGCCGGGGACTAGCGGGAGTTCTGTACCAAGAGACCCAGTACTTC.